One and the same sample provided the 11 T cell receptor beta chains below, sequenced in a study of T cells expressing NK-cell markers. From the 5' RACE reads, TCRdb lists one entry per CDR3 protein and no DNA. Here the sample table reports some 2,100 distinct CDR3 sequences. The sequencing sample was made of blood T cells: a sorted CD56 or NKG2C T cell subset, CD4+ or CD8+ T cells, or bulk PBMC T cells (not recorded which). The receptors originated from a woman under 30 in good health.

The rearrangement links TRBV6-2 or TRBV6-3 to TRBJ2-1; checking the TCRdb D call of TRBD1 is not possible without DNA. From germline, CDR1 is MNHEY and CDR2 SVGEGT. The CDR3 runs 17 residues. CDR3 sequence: CASSYSRGGGNYNEQFF.

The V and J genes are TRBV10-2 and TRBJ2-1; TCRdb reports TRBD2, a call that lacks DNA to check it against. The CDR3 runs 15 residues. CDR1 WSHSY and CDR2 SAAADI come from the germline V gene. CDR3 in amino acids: CASRTHWLAGFEQFF.

The CDR3 sequence: CASSLFQGVETQYF. The rearrangement joins TRBV7-9 to TRBJ2-5; absent DNA, TCRdb's TRBD1 call cannot be checked. Germline V CDR1 and CDR2: SEHNR, FQNEAQ (reference sequence). CDR3 length: 14 residues.

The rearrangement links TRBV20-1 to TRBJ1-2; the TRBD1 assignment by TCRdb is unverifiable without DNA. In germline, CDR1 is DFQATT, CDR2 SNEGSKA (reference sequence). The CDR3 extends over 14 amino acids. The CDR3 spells CSARDLDTLHGYTF.

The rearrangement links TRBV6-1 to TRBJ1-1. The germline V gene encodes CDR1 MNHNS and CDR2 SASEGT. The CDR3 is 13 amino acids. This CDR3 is CASSDTMNTEAFF.

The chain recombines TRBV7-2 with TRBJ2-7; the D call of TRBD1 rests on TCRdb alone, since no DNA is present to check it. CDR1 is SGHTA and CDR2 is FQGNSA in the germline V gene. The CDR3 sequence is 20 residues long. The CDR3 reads CASSPIGFGTGGPRSYEQYF.

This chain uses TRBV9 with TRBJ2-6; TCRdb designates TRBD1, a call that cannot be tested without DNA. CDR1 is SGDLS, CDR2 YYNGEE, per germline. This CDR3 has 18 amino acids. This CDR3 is CASSVAPGLGSGANVLTF. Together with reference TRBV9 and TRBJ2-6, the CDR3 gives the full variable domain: DSGVTQTPKHLITATGQRVTLRCSPRSGDLSVYWYQQSLDQGLQFLIQYYNGEERAKGNILERFSAQQFPDLHSELNLSSLELGDSALYFCASSVAPGLGSGANVLTFGAGSRLTVL.

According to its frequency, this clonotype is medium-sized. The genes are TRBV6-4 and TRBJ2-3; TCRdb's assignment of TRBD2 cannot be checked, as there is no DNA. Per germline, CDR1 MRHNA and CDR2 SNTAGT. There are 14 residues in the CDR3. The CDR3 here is CASSVAGGTDTQYF.

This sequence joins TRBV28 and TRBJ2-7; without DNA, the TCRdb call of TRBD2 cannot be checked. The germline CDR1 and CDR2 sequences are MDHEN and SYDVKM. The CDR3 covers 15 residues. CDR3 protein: CASSYRDSGRDEQYF.

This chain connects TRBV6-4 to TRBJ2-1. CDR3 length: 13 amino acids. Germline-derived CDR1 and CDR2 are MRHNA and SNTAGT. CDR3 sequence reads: CASSDIDQNEQFF.

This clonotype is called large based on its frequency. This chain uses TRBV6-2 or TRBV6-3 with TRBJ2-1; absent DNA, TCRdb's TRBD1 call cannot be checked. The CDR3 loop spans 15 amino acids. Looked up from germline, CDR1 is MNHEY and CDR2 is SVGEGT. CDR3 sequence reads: CASSYSGTGGYEQFF.